This T cell receptor (beta chain) was recovered during a study of T cell repertoires in cytomegalovirus infection. Turning to the study itself: TCR beta signatures that were public indicated CMV infection and matching HLA type.

Study-wide results and caveats: HLA-C-restricted CMV-specific TCR beta clonotypes prevailed in the ex vivo response. The cumulative frequency of public TCR beta families identified carriers of CMV plus the relevant HLA.

Turning to this clonotype: Its matching antigen is unknown.

One entry per CDR3 protein results from TCRdb running MiXCR on the reads. The sample lists about 260,000 distinct CDR3 sequences; around 15% were seen once. V lost 0 bases and J lost 6, with 12 bases in between. In germline, CDR1 is LGHNA, CDR2 YSLEER. The CDR3 is 15 amino acids. The source of this sequence is a human donor in good health (CMV status not recorded). Some clones in this sample may be carry-over from other donors' samples. The chain links TRBV4-3 to TRBJ2-1; D call uncertain. Sequencing was performed on PBMCs. CDR3 in DNA: TGCGCCAGCAGCCAAGATCGGCTAGAGGCCAATGAGCAGTTCTTC. Its translation is CASSQDRLEANEQFF.